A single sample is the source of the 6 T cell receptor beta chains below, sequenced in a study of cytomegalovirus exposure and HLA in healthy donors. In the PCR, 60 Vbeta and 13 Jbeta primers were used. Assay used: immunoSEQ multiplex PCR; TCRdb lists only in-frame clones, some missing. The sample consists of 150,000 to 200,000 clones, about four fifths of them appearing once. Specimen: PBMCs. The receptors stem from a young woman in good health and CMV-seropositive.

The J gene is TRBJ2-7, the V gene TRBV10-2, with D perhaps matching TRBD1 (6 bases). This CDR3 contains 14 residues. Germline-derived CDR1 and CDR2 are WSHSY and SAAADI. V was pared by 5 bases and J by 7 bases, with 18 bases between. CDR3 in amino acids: CASSIGQPAVEQYF. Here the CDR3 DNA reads TGCGCCAGCAGTATAGGACAGCCGGCCGTGGAGCAGTACTTC.

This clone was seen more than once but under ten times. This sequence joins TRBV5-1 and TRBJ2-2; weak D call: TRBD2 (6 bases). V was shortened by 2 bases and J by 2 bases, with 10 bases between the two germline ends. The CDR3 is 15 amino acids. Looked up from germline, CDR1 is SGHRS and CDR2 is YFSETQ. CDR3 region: CASSFLASNTGELFF. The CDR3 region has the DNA TGCGCCAGCAGCTTTCTAGCGAGTAACACCGGGGAGCTGTTTTTT.

The CDR3 sequence: CATKRDRGPGELFF. The CDR3 DNA reads TGTGCCACCAAGAGGGACAGGGGGCCGGGGGAGCTGTTTTTT. J is TRBJ2-2 and V is TRBV28; 12 bases line up with TRBD1. V shed 10 bases and J 8 bases; nucleotides not matched to a gene: 8. Looked up from germline, CDR1 is MDHEN and CDR2 is SYDVKM. The CDR3 covers 14 residues.

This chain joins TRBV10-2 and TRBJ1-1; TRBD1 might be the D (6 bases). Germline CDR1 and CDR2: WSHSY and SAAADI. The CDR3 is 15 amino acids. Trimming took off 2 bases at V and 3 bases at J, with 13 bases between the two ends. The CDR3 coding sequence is TGCGCCAGCAGTGAGGTACAGGGATCGGACACTGAAGCTTTCTTT. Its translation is CASSEVQGSDTEAFF.

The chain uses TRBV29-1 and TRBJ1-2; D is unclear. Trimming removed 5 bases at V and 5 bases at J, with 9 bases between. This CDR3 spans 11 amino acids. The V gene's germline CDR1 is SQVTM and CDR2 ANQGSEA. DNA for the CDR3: TGCAGCGTTCGGAGTGTTTATGGCTACACCTTC. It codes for CSVRSVYGYTF.

The CDR3 sequence is CASSQDLGYEQYF. CDR3 DNA sequence: TGTGCCAGCAGCCAAGATCTCGGCTACGAGCAGTACTTC. The chain links TRBV14 to TRBJ2-7; D remains unclear. The length of the CDR3 is 13 residues. CDR1 SGHDN and CDR2 FVKESK come from the germline V gene. V was clipped by 0 bases and J by 3 bases, with 6 bases between them.